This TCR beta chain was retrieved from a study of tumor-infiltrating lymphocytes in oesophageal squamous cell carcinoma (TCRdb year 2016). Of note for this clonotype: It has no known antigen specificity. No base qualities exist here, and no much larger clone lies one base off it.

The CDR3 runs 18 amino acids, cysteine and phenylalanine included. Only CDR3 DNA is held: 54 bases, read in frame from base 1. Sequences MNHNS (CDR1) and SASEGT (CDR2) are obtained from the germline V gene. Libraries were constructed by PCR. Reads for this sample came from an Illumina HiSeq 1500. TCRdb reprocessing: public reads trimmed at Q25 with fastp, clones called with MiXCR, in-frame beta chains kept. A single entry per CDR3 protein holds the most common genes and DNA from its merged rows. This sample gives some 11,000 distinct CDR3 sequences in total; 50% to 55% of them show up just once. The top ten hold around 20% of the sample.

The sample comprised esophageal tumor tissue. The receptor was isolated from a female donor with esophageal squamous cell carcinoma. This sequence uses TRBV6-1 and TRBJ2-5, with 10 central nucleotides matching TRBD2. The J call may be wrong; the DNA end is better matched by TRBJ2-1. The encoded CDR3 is CASSEWPSGSGIQETQFF. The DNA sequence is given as TGTGCCAGCAGTGAATGGCCTAGCGGGAGCGGGATCCAAGAGACCCAGTTCTTC.